The next 4 T cell receptor beta chains were all read from a single sample in a study of T-cell reconstitution after alpha-beta-depleted transplantation in children. Preparing the TCRbeta library involved the use of unique molecular identifiers. TCRdb itself ran the PCR reads through MiXCR, one entry per CDR3 protein. Counted here are 250,000 to 350,000 distinct CDR3 sequences, about a tenth occurring once; the ten biggest clones make up roughly a tenth. The sample here was PBMCs from the stem cell graft donor, taken from the stem cell graft. The receptors come from a human donor who donated a stem cell graft to a child with SCID.

This chain connects TRBV7-9 to TRBJ2-5, with D perhaps matching TRBD2 (5 bases). Per germline, CDR1 SEHNR and CDR2 FQNEAQ (reference sequence). This CDR3 has 14 amino acids. V lost 0 bases, J lost 6 bases, and 11 bases lay in between. The CDR3 DNA reads as TGTGCCAGCAGCTTAGCGAGGACTGGGAAGACCCAGTACTTC. This translates into CASSLARTGKTQYF.

There are a few counts of this clonotype. This chain joins TRBV12-3 or TRBV12-4 and TRBJ2-5; D assignment may be TRBD1 or TRBD2 (5 bases each). With 5 bases removed from V and 1 base from J, the gap between germline ends came to 14 bases. The CDR3 sequence is 15 residues long. This chain's CDR3 is CASSLSPGTQETQYF. In DNA form, the CDR3 reads TGTGCCAGCAGTCTGAGCCCGGGGACCCAAGAGACCCAGTACTTC.

The V and J genes are TRBV19 and TRBJ2-3; 8 nucleotides align to TRBD1. With V trimmed by 6 bases and J by 2 bases, 4 bases remained unmatched. The CDR3 contains 14 residues. CDR1 is LNHDA, CDR2 SQIVND, per germline (reference sequence). CDR3: CASRTRGLTDTQYF. CDR3 DNA sequence: TGTGCCAGTAGGACCAGGGGGCTCACAGATACGCAGTATTTT.

The table lists this clonotype with many counts. This chain uses TRBV10-3 with TRBJ2-7, with D maybe TRBD2 (5 bases). This CDR3 region has 16 residues. The V and J ends lost 2 bases and 1 base respectively, with 15 bases between them. The V gene's germline CDR1 is ENHRY and CDR2 SYGVKD. For the CDR3, the DNA is TGTGCCATCAGTGAGCCACCACTAGTCACGTCCTACGAGCAGTACTTC. Amino acid sequence: CAISEPPLVTSYEQYF.